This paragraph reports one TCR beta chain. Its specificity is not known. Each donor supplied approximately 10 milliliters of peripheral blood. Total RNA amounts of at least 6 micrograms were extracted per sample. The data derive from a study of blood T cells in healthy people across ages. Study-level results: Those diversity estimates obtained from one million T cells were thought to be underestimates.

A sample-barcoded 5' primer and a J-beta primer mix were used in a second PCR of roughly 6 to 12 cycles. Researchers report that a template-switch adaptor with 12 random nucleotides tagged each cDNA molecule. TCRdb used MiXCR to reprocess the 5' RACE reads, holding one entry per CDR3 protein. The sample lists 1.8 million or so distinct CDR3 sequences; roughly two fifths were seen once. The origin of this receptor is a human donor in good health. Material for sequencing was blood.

The CDR3 loop reads CASRPNEQFF. The CDR3 nucleotides are TGTGCCAGCAGACCAAATGAGCAGTTCTTC. The gene calls are TRBV7-9 and TRBJ2-1; no firm D call. CDR3 length: 10 amino acids. From germline, CDR1 is SEHNR and CDR2 FQNEAQ (reference sequence). Trimming removed 6 bases at V and 7 bases at J, with 4 bases between.